This T cell receptor beta chain was sequenced in a study of cytomegalovirus exposure and HLA in healthy donors. General study results and limits: Later analysis identified a missense DCLRE1C variant that was linked to TCR beta V- and J-gene trimming. The analysis excluded some indistinguishable V segments, including TRBV6-2 and TRBV6-3. The productive fraction for most TCR beta V segments was about 87% or about 30% in an earlier analysis.

PCR employed 60 Vbeta and 13 Jbeta primers. Sequencing was performed with immunoSEQ multiplex PCR; in TCRdb, only in-frame clones are kept and a portion is missing. This table has 110,000 to 150,000 clones, 77% appearing once. Germline V gene sequence: CDR1 MGHDK, CDR2 SYGVNS. The CDR3 runs to 13 residues. J lost 4 bases, V lost 6 bases, and 0 bases had no gene match. Concerning this clone: The target antigen is unknown.

V and J are TRBV25-1 and TRBJ2-2, with 9 nucleotides matching TRBD2. The sample comprised PBMCs. The TCR comes from a male donor in good health and CMV-seronegative. The CDR3 here is CASRTSGTGELFF. CDR3 nucleotides: TGTGCCAGCAGGACTAGCGGCACCGGGGAGCTGTTTTTT.